These 20 T cell receptor beta chains share one sample of origin, sequenced in a study of blood T cell repertoires in COVID-19. Data came from immunoSEQ multiplex PCR; TCRdb stores just in-frame clones and leaves some out. Here the sample spans approximately 50,000 clones, around 90% being singletons. Sequenced: peripheral blood. The receptors were gathered from a man in his forties or fifties with active COVID-19.

A remark on this clone: The same CDR3 also results from other DNA sequences found in this sample. The V call is TRBV7-9, the J call TRBJ1-1; 7 nucleotides line up with TRBD1. Germline CDR1 and CDR2: SEHNR and FQNEAQ (reference sequence). V lost 4 bases to trimming and J lost 0 bases; unmatched junction nucleotides: 2. The CDR3 sequence is 14 residues long. CDR3 sequence reads: CASSSGQLNTEAFF. CDR3 in DNA: TGTGCCAGCAGCTCGGGACAGCTGAACACTGAAGCTTTCTTT.

This clone has only a few counts. The chain links TRBV5-1 to TRBJ1-6, with 8 bases lining up with TRBD1. The CDR3 loop spans 14 amino acids. In germline, CDR1 is SGHRS, CDR2 YFSETQ. With V trimmed by 5 bases and J by 10 bases, 8 bases remained unmatched. The CDR3, as DNA: TGCGCCAGCAGAGCGGGACAGGCGATATCACCCCTCCACTTT. It specifies CASRAGQAISPLHF.

This clone appeared a single time. The V and J genes are TRBV6-5 and TRBJ2-3; TRBD1 matches at 10 bases. Germline CDR1 MNHEY, CDR2 SVGAGI. V lost 9 bases and J lost 4; bases outside the gene matches: 10. The CDR3 contains 15 residues. This CDR3 is CASGRGTGEADTQYF. CDR3 DNA sequence: TGTGCCAGTGGCCGAGGGACAGGGGAGGCAGATACGCAGTATTTT.

This chain joins TRBV19 and TRBJ1-4; D possibly corresponds to TRBD1 (6 bases). This CDR3 comprises 20 residues. Germline-derived CDR1 and CDR2 are LNHDA and SQIVND (reference sequence). V was shortened by 7 bases and J by 3 bases, with 30 bases between the two germline ends. In nucleotides, the CDR3 is TGTGCCAGTACCCCCCAACCGGGACACTGGGGCGTAGGAGCTAATGAAAAACTGTTTTTT. Translating it yields CASTPQPGHWGVGANEKLFF.

V gene TRBV5-5 combines with J gene TRBJ2-1; 13 bases match TRBD2. With V trimmed by 1 base and J by 9 bases, 1 base remained unmatched. The germline V gene has CDR1 SGHKS and CDR2 YYEKEE (reference sequence). This CDR3 contains 14 residues. CDR3 region: CASSLRLAGGEQFF. The CDR3 DNA sequence: TGTGCCAGCAGCTTGAGACTAGCGGGGGGTGAGCAGTTCTTC.

This chain connects TRBV19 to TRBJ2-3; no definite D call. Per the germline V gene, CDR1 is LNHDA and CDR2 is SQIVND (reference sequence). CDR3 length: 15 residues. V lost 3 bases, J lost 0 bases, and 10 bases lay in between. In DNA form, the CDR3 reads TGTGCCAGTAGTATCCGGTTCTCTAGCACAGATACGCAGTATTTT. It is translated as CASSIRFSSTDTQYF.

This clone has just a few counts. The chain recombines TRBV2 with TRBJ2-7; TRBD2 matches at 7 bases. The germline V gene encodes CDR1 SNHLY and CDR2 FYNNEI. This CDR3 has 12 amino acids. With 7 bases clipped from V and 6 bases from J, the junction kept 6 bases outside the gene matches. The CDR3 reads CASTAGVGEQYF. For the CDR3, the DNA is TGTGCCAGCACCGCGGGGGTTGGCGAGCAGTACTTC. Supplemented by reference TRBV2 and TRBJ2-7, the full variable domain reads EPEVTQTPSHQVTQMGQEVILRCVPISNHLYFYWYRQILGQKVEFLVSFYNNEISEKSEIFDDQFSVERPDGSNFTLKIRSTKLEDSAMYFCASTAGVGEQYFGPGTRLTVT.

Note on this clone: The same CDR3 can be traced to other DNA sequences in this sample. The chain couples TRBV4-2 to TRBJ1-5; no clear D. Trimming took off 7 bases at V and 0 bases at J, with 13 bases between the two ends. The CDR3 covers 15 residues. Germline lookup yields CDR1 LGHNA and CDR2 YNFKEQ. CDR3 protein: CASKEQLSSNQPQHF. CDR3 DNA: TGTGCCAGCAAGGAGCAGCTGAGTAGCAATCAGCCCCAGCATTTT.

The chain combines TRBV10-2 with TRBJ1-4; a weak D match, TRBD1 (5 bases). Germline V CDR1 and CDR2: WSHSY, SAAADI. Deletions cut 8 bases from V and 6 bases from J, with 19 bases between. The CDR3 length is 15 residues. The CDR3 loop is CASSPSASRDEKLFF. CDR3 nucleotides: TGCGCCAGCTCCCCTTCAGCTTCCAGGGATGAAAAACTGTTTTTT.

This clone has a single count. The rearrangement joins TRBV5-1 to TRBJ2-5; D possibly corresponds to TRBD2 (6 bases). The CDR3 length is 17 residues. The V gene lost 4 bases and the J gene lost 1 base, with 20 bases spanning the gap. Germline CDR1 reads SGHRS; CDR2 reads YFSETQ. The CDR3 is CASSMGGLGGPQETQYF. The DNA of the CDR3 is TGCGCCAGCAGCATGGGGGGTTTAGGAGGGCCCCAAGAGACCCAGTACTTC.

The rearrangement joins TRBV11-2 to TRBJ1-4; TRBD1 matches 8 bases. The CDR3 is made up of 15 amino acids. Germline lookup yields CDR1 SGHAT and CDR2 FQNNGV. V shed 5 bases and J 6 bases; nucleotides not matched to a gene: 8. The chain's CDR3 is CASSVTGDLYEKLFF. DNA of the CDR3: TGTGCCAGCAGCGTGACAGGGGACCTCTATGAAAAACTGTTTTTT.

This chain links TRBV7-2 with TRBJ1-2; 8 positions agree with TRBD1. Germline CDR1 reads SGHTA; CDR2 reads FQGNSA. V trimming: 5 bases; J trimming: 1 base; junction bases outside the gene matches: 6. The CDR3 totals 15 residues. CDR3 nucleotides: TGTGCCAGCAGCCAGAGGACAGGGTATAACTATGGCTACACCTTC. It translates to CASSQRTGYNYGYTF.

Here the CDR3 DNA reads TGTGCCAGCATGTTTCAGGAATTGAACACTGAAGCTTTCTTT. Residues: CASMFQELNTEAFF. The J gene is TRBJ1-1, the V gene TRBV2, with D unresolved. The ends were cut back, 7 bases at V and 0 bases at J, with 12 bases in the middle. There are 14 residues in the CDR3. Germline V gives CDR1 SNHLY, CDR2 FYNNEI.

V usage is TRBV10-3 and J usage is TRBJ1-3; D not resolved. This CDR3 spans 16 amino acids. V was cut by 4 bases and J by 0 bases, with 13 bases left in between. In germline, CDR1 is ENHRY, CDR2 SYGVKD. For the CDR3, the DNA is TGTGCCATCAGTGTAGCAGCGGCAAGCTCTGGAAACACCATATATTTT. This gives the protein CAISVAAASSGNTIYF.

The rearrangement links TRBV11-3 to TRBJ2-3, with 8 bases aligning to TRBD2. Germline assignment: CDR1 SGHNT and CDR2 YENEEA. Trimming took 5 bases from V and 3 from J; bases not matched to a gene: 10. The CDR3 spans 16 residues. CDR3 region: CASSLQSGSLTDTQYF. The CDR3 region has the DNA TGTGCCAGCAGCCTCCAGAGCGGGAGTTTAACAGATACGCAGTATTTT.

The chain carries TRBV19 and TRBJ2-7, with 8 bases fitting TRBD1. The CDR3 runs 14 residues. Trimming removed 5 bases from V and 5 bases from J; junction bases left unmatched: 8. Germline loops: CDR1 LNHDA, CDR2 SQIVND (reference sequence). Here the CDR3 DNA reads TGTGCCAGTAGTGCAGAGGGACAGGTCCACGAGCAGTACTTC. Translation gives CASSAEGQVHEQYF.

The chain is built from TRBV7-9 and TRBJ1-1; TRBD1 might be the D (6 bases). V lost 3 bases, J lost 3 bases, and 11 bases lay in between. The CDR3 runs to 14 residues. In germline, CDR1 is SEHNR, CDR2 FQNEAQ (reference sequence). CDR3 in amino acids: CASSLNREDTEAFF. CDR3 nucleotide sequence: TGTGCCAGCAGCTTGAACAGGGAAGACACTGAAGCTTTCTTT.

The rearrangement links TRBV28 to TRBJ2-5, with TRBD2 identical over 8 bases. V lost 7 bases and J lost 4; bases outside the gene matches: 11. CDR3 length: 15 amino acids. Germline values: CDR1 MDHEN, CDR2 SYDVKM. CDR3 nucleotide sequence: TGTGCCAGCACCCTACCCGGGGGGGCCTCAGAGACCCAGTACTTC. Protein sequence: CASTLPGGASETQYF.

The chain joins TRBV19 to TRBJ2-3; 9 positions match TRBD2. Unmatched junction bases numbered 3, after V lost 4 bases and J lost 1 base. This CDR3 is 15 amino acids long. Germline assignment: CDR1 LNHDA and CDR2 SQIVND (reference sequence). The CDR3 protein is CASSSGGARTDTQYF. The CDR3 nucleotides are TGTGCCAGTAGTAGCGGGGGGGCGCGCACAGATACGCAGTATTTT.

This clone was detected once. The chain carries TRBV12-3 or TRBV12-4 and TRBJ2-2; no reliable D call. The V end was cut by 6 bases, the J end by 2 bases, with 7 bases between. The CDR3 spans 13 residues. The DNA of the CDR3 is TGTGCCAGCAGCCTGAGAAACACCGGGGAGCTGTTTTTT. Protein sequence: CASSLRNTGELFF.